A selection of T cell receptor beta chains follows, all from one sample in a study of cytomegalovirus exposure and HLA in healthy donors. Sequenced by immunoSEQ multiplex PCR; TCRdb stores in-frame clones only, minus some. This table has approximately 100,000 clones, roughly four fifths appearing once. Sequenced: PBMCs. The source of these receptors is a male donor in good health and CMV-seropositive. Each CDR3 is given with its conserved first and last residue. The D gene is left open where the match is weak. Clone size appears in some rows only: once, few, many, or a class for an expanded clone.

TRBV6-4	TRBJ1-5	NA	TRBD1	CASSDPGTGGRPSNQPQHF	TGTGCCAGCAGTGACCCCGGGACAGGGGGCCGTCCGAGCAATCAGCCCCAGCATTTT
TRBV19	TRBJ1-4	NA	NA	CASSIPGHAATNEKLFF	TGTGCCAGTAGTATCCCTGGACATGCCGCAACTAATGAAAAACTGTTTTTT
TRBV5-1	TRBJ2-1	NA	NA	CASMDINNEQFF	TGCGCCAGCATGGACATTAACAATGAGCAGTTCTTC
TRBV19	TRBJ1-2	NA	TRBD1	CASSMTTGRYGYTF	TGTGCCAGTAGTATGACGACAGGGAGGTATGGCTACACCTTC
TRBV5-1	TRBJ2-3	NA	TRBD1	CASSWQQGDTQYF	TGCGCCAGCAGCTGGCAACAGGGGGATACGCAGTATTTT
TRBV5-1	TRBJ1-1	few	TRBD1	CASSLEGQGGSEAFF	TGCGCCAGCAGCTTGGAGGGACAGGGCGGTAGTGAAGCTTTCTTT
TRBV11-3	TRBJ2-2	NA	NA	CASSPGGGGPGELFF	TGTGCCAGCAGCCCCGGAGGCGGGGGCCCCGGGGAGCTGTTTTTT
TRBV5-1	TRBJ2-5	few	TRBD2	CASSISGGPRETQYF	TGCGCCAGCAGCATTAGCGGGGGCCCACGCGAGACCCAGTACTTC
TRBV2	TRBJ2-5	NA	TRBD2	CASSLLAGGQETQYF	TGTGCCAGCAGTCTGCTAGCGGGGGGGCAGGAGACCCAGTACTTC
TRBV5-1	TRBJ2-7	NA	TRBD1	CASSLAPGQSYEQYF	TGCGCCAGCAGCTTGGCCCCGGGACAGTCATACGAGCAGTACTTC
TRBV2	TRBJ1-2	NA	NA	CASSEFPVGGYTF	TGTGCCAGCAGTGAATTCCCAGTCGGGGGCTACACCTTC
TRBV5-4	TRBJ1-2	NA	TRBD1	CASSRQGANYGYTF	TGTGCCAGCAGCCGACAGGGGGCTAACTATGGCTACACCTTC
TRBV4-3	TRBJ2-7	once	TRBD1	CASSQGQGLYEQYF	TGCGCCAGCAGCCAAGGACAGGGGTTGTACGAGCAGTACTTC
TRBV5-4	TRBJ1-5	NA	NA	CASSNTPGSNQPQHF	TGTGCCAGCAGCAACACTCCCGGGAGCAATCAGCCCCAGCATTTT
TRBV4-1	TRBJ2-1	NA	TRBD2	CASSQGPSGDSSYNEQFF	TGCGCCAGCAGCCAAGGGCCTAGCGGGGATAGCTCCTACAATGAGCAGTTCTTC
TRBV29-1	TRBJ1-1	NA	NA	CSVEVFQAVNTEAFF	TGCAGCGTTGAAGTGTTCCAGGCCGTGAACACTGAAGCTTTCTTT
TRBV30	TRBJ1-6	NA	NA	CAWNPSNLSPLHF	TGTGCCTGGAACCCTTCTAACCTTTCACCCCTCCACTTT
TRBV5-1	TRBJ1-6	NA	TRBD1	CASSLSTGGNSPLHF	TGCGCCAGCAGCTTGTCGACAGGGGGAAATTCACCCCTCCACTTT
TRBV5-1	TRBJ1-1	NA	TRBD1	CASSPRTGQNTEAFF	TGCGCCAGCAGCCCAAGGACAGGACAGAACACTGAAGCTTTCTTT
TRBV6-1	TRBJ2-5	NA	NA	CASSEIAVVSGQGQETQYF	TGTGCCAGCAGTGAAATCGCAGTAGTTTCGGGACAAGGCCAAGAGACCCAGTACTTC
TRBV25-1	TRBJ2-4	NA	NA	CASRDSPGDIQYF	TGTGCCAGCAGGGACTCTCCCGGGGACATTCAGTACTTC
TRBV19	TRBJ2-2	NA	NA	CASSIRQGHSSWLFF	TGTGCCAGTAGTATCAGGCAGGGGCATTCCTCGTGGCTGTTTTTT
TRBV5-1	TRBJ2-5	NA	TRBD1	CASSLGTGALRAQETQYF	TGCGCCAGCAGCCTCGGGACAGGGGCTCTCCGGGCCCAAGAGACCCAGTACTTC
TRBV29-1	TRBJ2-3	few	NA	CSVNRGGADTQYF	TGCAGCGTAAATCGGGGAGGCGCAGATACGCAGTATTTT
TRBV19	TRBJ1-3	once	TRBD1	CASTKQGAPGNTIYF	TGTGCCAGTACCAAACAGGGGGCGCCCGGAAACACCATATATTTT
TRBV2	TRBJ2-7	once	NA	CASRPTIGQGTNYEQYF	TGTGCCAGCAGGCCAACCATCGGGCAGGGAACGAATTACGAGCAGTACTTC
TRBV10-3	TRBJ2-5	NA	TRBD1	CAINRGLGEETQYF	TGTGCCATCAACAGGGGGCTAGGGGAAGAGACCCAGTACTTC
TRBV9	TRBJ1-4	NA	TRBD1	CASSIGQVVNEKLFF	TGTGCCAGCAGCATCGGACAGGTTGTTAATGAAAAACTGTTTTTT
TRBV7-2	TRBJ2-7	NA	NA	CASSPHPEPPGSEQYF	TGTGCCAGCAGCCCCCATCCCGAGCCCCCGGGGAGTGAGCAGTACTTC
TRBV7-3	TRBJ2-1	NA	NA	CASSFVGGTGNEQFF	TGTGCCAGCAGCTTCGTCGGGGGTACCGGCAATGAGCAGTTCTTC
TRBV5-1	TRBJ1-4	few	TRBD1	CASRPHDRDEKLFF	TGCGCCAGCAGGCCCCACGACAGGGATGAAAAACTGTTTTTT
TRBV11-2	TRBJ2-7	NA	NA	CASSTYRKRSYEQYF	TGTGCCAGCAGTACATACAGGAAGAGATCCTACGAGCAGTACTTC
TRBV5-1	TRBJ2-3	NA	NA	CASSLPGGGDTQYF	TGCGCCAGCAGCTTACCGGGGGGCGGGGATACGCAGTATTTT
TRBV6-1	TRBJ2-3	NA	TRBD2	CASSEVSGGGSTDTQYF	TGTGCCAGCAGTGAAGTAAGCGGGGGGGGTAGCACAGATACGCAGTATTTT
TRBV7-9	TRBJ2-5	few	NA	CASSSYLETQYF	TGTGCCAGCAGCTCCTACTTGGAGACCCAGTACTTC
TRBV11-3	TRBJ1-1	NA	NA	CASSLESFFGGRENTEAFF	TGTGCCAGCAGCTTAGAATCGTTTTTCGGCGGCAGGGAGAACACTGAAGCTTTCTTT
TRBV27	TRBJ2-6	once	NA	CASNPQGFSFSGANVLTF	TGTGCCAGCAACCCACAGGGTTTTTCATTTTCTGGGGCCAACGTCCTGACTTTC
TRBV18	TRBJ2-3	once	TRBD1	CASSLGDRGVSDTQYF	TGTGCCAGCTCACTCGGGGACAGGGGAGTAAGTGATACGCAGTATTTT
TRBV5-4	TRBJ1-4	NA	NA	CASSPTTRQGEKLFF	TGTGCCAGCAGCCCAACGACTCGGCAGGGTGAAAAACTGTTTTTT
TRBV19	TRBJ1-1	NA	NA	CASSIRTENTEAFF	TGTGCCAGTAGTATAAGGACAGAGAACACTGAAGCTTTCTTT
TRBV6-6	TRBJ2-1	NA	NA	CASSPPRSLSFF	TGTGCCAGCAGTCCCCCGCGCTCCCTCTCGTTCTTC
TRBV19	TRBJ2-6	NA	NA	CASTTLTAAGANVLTF	TGTGCCAGCACGACCCTGACAGCAGCCGGGGCCAACGTCCTGACTTTC
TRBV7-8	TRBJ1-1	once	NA	CASGRSGDTEAFF	TGTGCCAGCGGGAGATCGGGCGACACTGAAGCTTTCTTT